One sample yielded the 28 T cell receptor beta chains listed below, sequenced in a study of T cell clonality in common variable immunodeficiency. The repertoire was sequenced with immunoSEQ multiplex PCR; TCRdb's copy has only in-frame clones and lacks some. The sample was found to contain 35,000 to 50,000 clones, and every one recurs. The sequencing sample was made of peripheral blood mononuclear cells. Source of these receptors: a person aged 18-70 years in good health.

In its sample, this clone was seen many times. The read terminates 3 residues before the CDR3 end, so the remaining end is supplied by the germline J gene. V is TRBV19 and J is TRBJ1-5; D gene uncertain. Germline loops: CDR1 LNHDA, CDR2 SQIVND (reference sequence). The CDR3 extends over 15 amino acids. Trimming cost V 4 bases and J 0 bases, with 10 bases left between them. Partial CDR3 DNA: TGTGCCAGTAGTAGCGGGGAGAGTAGCAATCAGCCC. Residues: CASSSGESSNQP. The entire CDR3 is CASSSGESSNQPQHF.

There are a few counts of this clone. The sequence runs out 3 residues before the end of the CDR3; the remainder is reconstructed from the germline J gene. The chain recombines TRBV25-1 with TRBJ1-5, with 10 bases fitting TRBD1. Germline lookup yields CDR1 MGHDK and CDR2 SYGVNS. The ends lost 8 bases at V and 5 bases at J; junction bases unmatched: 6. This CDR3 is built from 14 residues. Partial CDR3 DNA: TGTGCCAGCCGACAGGGGGCGGGTGATCAGCCC. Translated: CASRQGAGDQP. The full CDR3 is CASRQGAGDQPQHF.

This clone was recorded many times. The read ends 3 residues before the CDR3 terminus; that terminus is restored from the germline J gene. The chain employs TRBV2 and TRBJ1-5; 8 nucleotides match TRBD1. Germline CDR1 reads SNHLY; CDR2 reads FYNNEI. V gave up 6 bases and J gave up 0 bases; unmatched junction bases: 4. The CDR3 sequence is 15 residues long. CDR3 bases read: TGTGCCAGCAGCGACAGGGGCCATAGCAATCAGCCC. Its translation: CASSDRGHSNQP. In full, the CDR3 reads CASSDRGHSNQPQHF.

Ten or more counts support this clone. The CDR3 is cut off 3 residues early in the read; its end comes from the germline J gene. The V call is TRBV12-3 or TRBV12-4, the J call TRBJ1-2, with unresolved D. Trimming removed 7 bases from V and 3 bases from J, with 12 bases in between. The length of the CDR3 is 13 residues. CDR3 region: CASTRGRDYGYTF. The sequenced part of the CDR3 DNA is TGTGCCAGCACCAGAGGTCGGGACTATGGC.

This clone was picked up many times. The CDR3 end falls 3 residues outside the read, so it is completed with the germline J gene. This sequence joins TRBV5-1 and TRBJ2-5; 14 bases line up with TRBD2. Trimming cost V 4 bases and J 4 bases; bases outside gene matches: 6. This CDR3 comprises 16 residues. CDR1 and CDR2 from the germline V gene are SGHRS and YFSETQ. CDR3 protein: CASSATSGGAGETQYF. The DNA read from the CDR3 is TGCGCCAGCAGCGCGACTAGCGGGGGGGCCGGAGAGACC.

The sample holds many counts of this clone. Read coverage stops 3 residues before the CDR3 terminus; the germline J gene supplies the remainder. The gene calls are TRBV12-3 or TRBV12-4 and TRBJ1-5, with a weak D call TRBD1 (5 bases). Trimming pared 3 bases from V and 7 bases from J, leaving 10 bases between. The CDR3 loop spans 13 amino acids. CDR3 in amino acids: CASSFGAGQPQHF. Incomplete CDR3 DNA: TGTGCCAGCAGTTTTGGGGCCGGGCAGCCC.

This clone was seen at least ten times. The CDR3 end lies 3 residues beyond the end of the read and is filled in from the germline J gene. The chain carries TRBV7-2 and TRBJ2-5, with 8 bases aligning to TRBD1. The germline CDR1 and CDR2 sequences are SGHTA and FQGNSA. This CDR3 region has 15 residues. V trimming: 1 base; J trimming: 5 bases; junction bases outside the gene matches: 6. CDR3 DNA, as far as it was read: TGTGCCAGCAGCTTAGGGGGACAGGCAGGGGAGACC. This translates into CASSLGGQAGET. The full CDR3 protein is CASSLGGQAGETQYF. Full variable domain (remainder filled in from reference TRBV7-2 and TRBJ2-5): GAGVSQSPSNKVTEKGKDVELRCDPISGHTALYWYRQSLGQGLEFLIYFQGNSAPDKSGLPSDRFSAERTGGSVSTLTIQRTQQEDSAVYLCASSLGGQAGETQYFGPGTRLLVL.

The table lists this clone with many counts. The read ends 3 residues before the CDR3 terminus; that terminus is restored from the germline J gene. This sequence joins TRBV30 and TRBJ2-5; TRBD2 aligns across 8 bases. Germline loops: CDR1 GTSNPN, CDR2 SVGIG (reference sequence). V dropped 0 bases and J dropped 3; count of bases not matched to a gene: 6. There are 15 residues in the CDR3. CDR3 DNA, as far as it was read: TGTGCCTGGAGTGTAGGGCTAGCGGGCAAAGAGACC. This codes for CAWSVGLAGKET. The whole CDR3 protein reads CAWSVGLAGKETQYF. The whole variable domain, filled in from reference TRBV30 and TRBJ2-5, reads SQTIHQWPATLVQPVGSPLSLECTVEGTSNPNLYWYRQAAGRGLQLLFYSVGIGQISSEVPQNLSASRPQDRQFILSSKKLLLSDSGFYLCAWSVGLAGKETQYFGPGTRLLVL.

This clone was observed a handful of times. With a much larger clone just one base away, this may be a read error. CDR3 region: CSSSPVNYGYTF. The CDR3 DNA, read in part, is TGTTCCAGCAGCCCCGTCAACTATGGC. This rearrangement joins TRBV7-9 to TRBJ1-2; the D is unclear. The DNA ends 3 residues before the CDR3 does, and the rest of the CDR3 is filled in from the germline J gene. The germline gives CDR1 SEHNR, CDR2 FQNEAQ (reference sequence). The CDR3 extends over 12 amino acids.

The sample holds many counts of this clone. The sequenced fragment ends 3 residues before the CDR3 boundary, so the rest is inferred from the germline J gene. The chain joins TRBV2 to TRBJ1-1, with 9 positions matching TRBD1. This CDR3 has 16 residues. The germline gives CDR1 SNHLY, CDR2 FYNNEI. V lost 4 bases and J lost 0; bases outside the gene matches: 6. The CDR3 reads CASSVGGQGLNTEAFF. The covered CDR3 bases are TGTGCCAGCAGTGTAGGGGGACAGGGATTGAACACTGAA.

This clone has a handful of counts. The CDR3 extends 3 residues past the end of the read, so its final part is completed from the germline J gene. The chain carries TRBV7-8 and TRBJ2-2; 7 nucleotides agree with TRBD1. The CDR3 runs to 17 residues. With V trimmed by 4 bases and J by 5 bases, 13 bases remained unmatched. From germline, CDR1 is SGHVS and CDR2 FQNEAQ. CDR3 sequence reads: CASSSPRQGESTGELFF. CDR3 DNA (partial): TGTGCCAGCAGCTCCCCCAGACAGGGAGAGAGTACCGGGGAG.

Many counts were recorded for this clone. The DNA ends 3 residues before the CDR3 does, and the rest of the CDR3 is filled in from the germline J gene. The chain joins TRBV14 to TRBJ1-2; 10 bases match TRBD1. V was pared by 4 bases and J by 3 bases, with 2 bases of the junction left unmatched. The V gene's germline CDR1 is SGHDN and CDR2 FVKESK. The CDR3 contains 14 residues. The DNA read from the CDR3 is TGTGCCAGCAGCCGGGACAGGGGCGACTATGGC. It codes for CASSRDRGDYG. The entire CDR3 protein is CASSRDRGDYGYTF.

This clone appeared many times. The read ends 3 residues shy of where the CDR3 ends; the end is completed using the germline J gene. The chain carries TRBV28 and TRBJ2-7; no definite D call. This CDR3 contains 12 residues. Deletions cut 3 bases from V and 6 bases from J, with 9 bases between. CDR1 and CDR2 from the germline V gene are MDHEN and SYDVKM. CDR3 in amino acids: CASSFVNSEQYF. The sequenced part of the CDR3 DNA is TGTGCCAGCAGTTTTGTGAACAGCGAG.

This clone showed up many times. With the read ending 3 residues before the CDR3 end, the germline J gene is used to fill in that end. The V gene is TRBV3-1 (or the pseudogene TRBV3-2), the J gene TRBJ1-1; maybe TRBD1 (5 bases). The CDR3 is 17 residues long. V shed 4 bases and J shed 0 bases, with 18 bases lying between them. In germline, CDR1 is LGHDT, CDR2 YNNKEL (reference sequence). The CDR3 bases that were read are TGTGCCAGCAGCCCGCAAAGGGGCAGACCTTTGAACACTGAA. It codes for CASSPQRGRPLNTE. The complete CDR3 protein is CASSPQRGRPLNTEAFF.

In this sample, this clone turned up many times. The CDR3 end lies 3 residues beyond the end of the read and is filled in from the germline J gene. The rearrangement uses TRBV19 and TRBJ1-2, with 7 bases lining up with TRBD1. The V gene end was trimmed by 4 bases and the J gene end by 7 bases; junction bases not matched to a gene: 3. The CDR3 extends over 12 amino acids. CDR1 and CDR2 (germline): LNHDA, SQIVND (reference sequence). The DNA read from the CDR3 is TGTGCCAGTAGTAAGACAGGGACTGGC. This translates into CASSKTGTG. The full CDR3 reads CASSKTGTGYTF.

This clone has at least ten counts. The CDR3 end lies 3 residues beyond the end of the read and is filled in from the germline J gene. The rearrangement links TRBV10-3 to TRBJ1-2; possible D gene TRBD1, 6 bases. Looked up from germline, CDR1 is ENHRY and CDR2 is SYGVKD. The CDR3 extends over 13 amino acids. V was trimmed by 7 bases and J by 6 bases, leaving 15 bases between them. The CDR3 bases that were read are TGTGCCATCATGGGGACAAGCTCCGATGGC. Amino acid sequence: CAIMGTSSDG. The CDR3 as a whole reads CAIMGTSSDGYTF.

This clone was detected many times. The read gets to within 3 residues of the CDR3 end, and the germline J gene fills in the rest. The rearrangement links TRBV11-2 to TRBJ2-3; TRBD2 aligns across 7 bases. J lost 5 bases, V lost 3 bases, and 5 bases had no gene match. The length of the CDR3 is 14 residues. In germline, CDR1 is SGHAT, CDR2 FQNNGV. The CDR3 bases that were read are TGTGCCAGCAGCTTGGGGCTAGCGGAAGATACG. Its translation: CASSLGLAEDT. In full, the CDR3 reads CASSLGLAEDTQYF.

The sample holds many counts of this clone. Partial CDR3 DNA: TGTGCCAGCAGTCTGGGACTAGCGGGAGCTGGGGGTGAG. Its translation: CASSLGLAGAGGE. The complete CDR3 sequence is CASSLGLAGAGGEQFF. The rearrangement joins TRBV2 to TRBJ2-1; TRBD2 aligns across 14 bases. From the germline J gene comes the end of the CDR3, since the read stops 3 residues before it. CDR1 is SNHLY, CDR2 FYNNEI, per germline. CDR3 length equals 16 residues. The trim removed 5 bases at V and 9 bases at J, leaving 9 bases unmatched.

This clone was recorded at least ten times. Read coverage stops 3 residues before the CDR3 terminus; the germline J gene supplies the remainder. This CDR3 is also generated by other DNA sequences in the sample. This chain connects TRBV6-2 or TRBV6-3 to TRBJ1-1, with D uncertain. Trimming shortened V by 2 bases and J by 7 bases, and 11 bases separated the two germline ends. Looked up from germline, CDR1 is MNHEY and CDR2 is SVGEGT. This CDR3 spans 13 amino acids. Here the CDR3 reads CASSYTRLGEAFF. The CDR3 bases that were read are TGTGCCAGCAGTTACACAAGACTAGGTGAA.

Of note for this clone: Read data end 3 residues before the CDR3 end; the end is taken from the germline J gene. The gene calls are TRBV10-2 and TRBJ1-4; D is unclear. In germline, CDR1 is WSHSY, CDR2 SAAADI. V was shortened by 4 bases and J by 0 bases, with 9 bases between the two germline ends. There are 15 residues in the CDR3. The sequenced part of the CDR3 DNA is TGCGCCAGCAGTGGCAGTATTGCAACTAATGAAAAA. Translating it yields CASSGSIATNEK. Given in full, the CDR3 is CASSGSIATNEKLFF.

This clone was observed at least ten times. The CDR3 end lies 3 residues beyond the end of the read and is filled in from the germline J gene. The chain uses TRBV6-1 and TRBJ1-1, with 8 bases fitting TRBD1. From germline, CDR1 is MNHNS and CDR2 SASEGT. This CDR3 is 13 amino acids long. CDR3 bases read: TGTGCCAGCAGTGAAATGGGACAGGTCAAA. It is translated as CASSEMGQVK. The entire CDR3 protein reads CASSEMGQVKAFF.

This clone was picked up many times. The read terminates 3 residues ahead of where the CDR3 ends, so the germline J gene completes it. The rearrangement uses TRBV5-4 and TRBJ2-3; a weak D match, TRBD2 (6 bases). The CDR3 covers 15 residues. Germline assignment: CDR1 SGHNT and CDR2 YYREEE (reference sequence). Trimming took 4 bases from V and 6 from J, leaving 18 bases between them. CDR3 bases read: TGTGCCAGCAGCCGCGGGGCAATCGATGATGATACG. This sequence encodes CASSRGAIDDDT. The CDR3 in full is CASSRGAIDDDTQYF. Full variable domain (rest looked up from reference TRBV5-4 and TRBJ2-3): ETGVTQSPTHLIKTRGQQVTLRCSSQSGHNTVSWYQQALGQGPQFIFQYYREEENGRGNFPPRFSGLQFPNYSSELNVNALELDDSALYLCASSRGAIDDDTQYFGPGTRLTVL.

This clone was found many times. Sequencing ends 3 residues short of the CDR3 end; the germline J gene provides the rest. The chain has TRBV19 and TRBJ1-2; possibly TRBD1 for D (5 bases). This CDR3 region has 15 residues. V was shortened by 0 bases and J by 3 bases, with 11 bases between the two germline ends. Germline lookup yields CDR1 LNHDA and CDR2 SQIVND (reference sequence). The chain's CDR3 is CASSIDREGYYGYTF. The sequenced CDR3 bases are TGTGCCAGTAGTATAGATCGGGAGGGGTACTATGGC.

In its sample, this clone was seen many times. CDR3 bases read: TGTGCCAGCTCACCATTAGCCCCCACACAGGGTAACTATGGC. Its protein is CASSPLAPTQGNYG. The whole CDR3 protein reads CASSPLAPTQGNYGYTF. V and J are TRBV18 and TRBJ1-2, with D possibly matching TRBD1 (6 bases). Read coverage stops 3 residues before the CDR3 terminus; the germline J gene supplies the remainder. The CDR3 totals 17 residues. Looked up from germline, CDR1 is KGHSH and CDR2 is LQKENI. Trimming left V 2 bases short and J 1 base short, with 17 bases between.

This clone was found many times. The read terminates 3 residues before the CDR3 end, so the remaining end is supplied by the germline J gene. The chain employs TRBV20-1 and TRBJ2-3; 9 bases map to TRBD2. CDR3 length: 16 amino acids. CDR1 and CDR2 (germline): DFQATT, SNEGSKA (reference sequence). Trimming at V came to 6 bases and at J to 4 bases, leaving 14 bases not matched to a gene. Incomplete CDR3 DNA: TGCAGTGCCCCGGTAGCGGGAGTTCCGGGGGCAGATACG. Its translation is CSAPVAGVPGADT. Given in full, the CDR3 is CSAPVAGVPGADTQYF.

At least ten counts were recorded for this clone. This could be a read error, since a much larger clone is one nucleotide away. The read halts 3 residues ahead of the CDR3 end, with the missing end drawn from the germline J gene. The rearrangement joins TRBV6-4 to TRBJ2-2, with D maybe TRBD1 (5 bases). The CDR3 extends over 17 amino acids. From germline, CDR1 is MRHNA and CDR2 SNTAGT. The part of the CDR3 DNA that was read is TGTGCCAGCAGTGACTCTCAGGGATTATCTGGGGCCAACGTG. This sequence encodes CASSDSQGLSGANV. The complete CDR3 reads CASSDSQGLSGANVLFF.

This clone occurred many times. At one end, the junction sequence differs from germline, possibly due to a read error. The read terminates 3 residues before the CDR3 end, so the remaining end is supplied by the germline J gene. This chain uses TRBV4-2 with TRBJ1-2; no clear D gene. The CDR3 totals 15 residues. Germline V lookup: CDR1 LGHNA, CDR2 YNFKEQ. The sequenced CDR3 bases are TGCGCCAGCAGCCAGTATATAGATACCAACTATGGC. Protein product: CASSQYIDTNYG. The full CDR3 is CASSQYIDTNYGYTF.

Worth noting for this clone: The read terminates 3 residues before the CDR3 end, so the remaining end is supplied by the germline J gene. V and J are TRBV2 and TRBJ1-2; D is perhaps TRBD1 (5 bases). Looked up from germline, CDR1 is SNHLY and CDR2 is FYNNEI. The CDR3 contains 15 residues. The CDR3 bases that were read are TGTGCCAGCAGTGAGCGGCAGGGCCCCTACTACGAC. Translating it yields CASSERQGPYYD. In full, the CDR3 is CASSERQGPYYDYTF.